This T cell receptor beta chain derives from a study of CD8+ T cells in alopecia areata. Study context: Treated individuals took tofacitinib by mouth, 5 to 10 mg twice daily. For 6 to 18 months, tofacitinib was taken, and 6 months off drug followed. Whole-study findings and limits: Affected scalp, especially in alopecia totalis/universalis, had a higher clonality than normal scalp did.

As to this clone: The antigen is unknown.

The sequencing template was cDNA reverse transcribed from extracted RNA. Clones were sequenced by immunoSEQ multiplex PCR, and TCRdb holds only the in-frame ones, with some missing. The sample lists about 190,000 clones; approximately 57% were seen once. CDR1 and CDR2 (germline): SGHRS, YFSETQ. This CDR3 contains 14 residues. Trimming took 0 bases from V and 4 from J, leaving 7 bases between them. Treatment denoted: oral pan-JAK inhibitor, 5-10 mg twice daily. The chain combines TRBV5-1 with TRBJ2-2; D is unclear. This sample comprised CD4+ T cells sorted from blood, obtained at week 24, from a patient treated with tofacitinib. This TCR derives from a human donor with alopecia areata. The CDR3 sequence: CASSLALSTGELFF. The CDR3 DNA follows: TGCGCCAGCAGCTTGGCCTTGAGCACCGGGGAGCTGTTTTTT. Supplemented by reference TRBV5-1 and TRBJ2-2, the full variable domain reads KAGVTQTPRYLIKTRGQQVTLSCSPISGHRSVSWYQQTPGQGLQFLFEYFSETQRNKGNFPGRFSGRQFSNSRSEMNVSTLELGDSALYLCASSLALSTGELFFGEGSRLTVL.